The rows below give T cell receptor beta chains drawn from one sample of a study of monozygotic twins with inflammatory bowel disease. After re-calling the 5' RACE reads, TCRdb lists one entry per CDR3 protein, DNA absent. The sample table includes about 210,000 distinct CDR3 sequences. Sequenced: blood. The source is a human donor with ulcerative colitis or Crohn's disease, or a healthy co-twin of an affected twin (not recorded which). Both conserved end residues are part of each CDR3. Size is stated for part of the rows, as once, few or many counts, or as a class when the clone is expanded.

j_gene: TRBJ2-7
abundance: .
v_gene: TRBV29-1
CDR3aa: CSAGSPGPSGYEQYF

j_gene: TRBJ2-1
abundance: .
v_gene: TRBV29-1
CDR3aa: CSVEEPTRGHDEQFF

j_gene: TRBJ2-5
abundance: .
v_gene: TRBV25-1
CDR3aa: CASSEMANRLETQYF

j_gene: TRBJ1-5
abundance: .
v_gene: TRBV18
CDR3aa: CASSPMAPGLDQPQHF

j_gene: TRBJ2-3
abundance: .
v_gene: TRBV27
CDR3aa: CASSIRLAGGTDTQYF

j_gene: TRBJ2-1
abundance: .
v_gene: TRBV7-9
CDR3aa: CASISRQGVFEQFF

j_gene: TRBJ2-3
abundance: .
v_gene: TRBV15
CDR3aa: CATSRGTSGLADTQYF

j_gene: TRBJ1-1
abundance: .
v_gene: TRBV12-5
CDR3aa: CASGGIVSGEAFF

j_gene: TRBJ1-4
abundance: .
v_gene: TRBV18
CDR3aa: CASSPTPNPSTTNEKLFF

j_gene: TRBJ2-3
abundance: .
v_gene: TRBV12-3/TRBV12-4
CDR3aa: CASSFWNTDTQYF

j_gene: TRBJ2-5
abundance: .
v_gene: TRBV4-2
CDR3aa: CASSLPGSQETQYF

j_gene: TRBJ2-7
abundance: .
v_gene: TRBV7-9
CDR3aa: CASSLYDRTYEQYF

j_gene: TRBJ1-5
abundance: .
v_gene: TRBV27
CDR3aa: CASPTGKGPQHF

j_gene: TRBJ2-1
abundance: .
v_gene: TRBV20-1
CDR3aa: CSARDNPLARNEQFF

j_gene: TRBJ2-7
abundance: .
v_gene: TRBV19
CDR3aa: CASSRRDTPRGQYF

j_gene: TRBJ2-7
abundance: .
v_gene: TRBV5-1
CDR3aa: CASSITGHLYEQYF

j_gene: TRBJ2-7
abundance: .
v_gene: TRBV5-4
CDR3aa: CASSADPDPTYEQYF

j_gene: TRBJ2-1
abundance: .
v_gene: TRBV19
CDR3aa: CASSPRTGRADEQFF

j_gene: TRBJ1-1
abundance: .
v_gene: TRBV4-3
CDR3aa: CASSQEGTYTEAFF

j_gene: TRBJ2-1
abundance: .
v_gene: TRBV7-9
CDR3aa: CASSQIPNNEQFF

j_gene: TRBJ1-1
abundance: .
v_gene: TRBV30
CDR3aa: CAGGGVTEAFF

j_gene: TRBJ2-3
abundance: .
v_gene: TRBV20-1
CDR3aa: CSVKRGSTDTQYF

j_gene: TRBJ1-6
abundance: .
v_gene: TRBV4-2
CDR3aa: CASSQDHDNSPLHF

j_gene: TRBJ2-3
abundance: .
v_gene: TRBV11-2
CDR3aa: CASSDPLILTDTQYF

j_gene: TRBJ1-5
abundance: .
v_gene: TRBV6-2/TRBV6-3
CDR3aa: CASSFQGSERPQHF

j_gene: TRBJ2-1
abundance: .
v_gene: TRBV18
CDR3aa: CASSPKEANEQFF

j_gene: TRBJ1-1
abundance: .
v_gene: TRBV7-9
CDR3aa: CASSLAGYPGTEAFF

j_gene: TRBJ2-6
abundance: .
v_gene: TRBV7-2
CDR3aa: CATGGGLREAGANVLTF

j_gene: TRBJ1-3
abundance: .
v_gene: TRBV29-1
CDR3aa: CSVWDRASGNTIYF

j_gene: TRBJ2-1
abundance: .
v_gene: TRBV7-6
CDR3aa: CASSWGQVGRGPLINEQFF

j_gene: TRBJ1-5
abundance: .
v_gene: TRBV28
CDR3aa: CASSLFREGAALQHF

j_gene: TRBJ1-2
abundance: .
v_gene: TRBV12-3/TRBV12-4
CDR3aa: CASSLDFTVSGGYTF

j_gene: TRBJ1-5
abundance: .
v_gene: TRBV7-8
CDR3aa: CASSLEGTYSNQPQHF

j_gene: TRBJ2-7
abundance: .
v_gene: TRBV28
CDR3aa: CASSLAKQGTGYEQYF

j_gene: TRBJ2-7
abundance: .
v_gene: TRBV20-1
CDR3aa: CSAPRLAGAHSYEQYF

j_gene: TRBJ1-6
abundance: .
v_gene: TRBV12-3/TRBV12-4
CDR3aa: CASNTDSGDLRLHF

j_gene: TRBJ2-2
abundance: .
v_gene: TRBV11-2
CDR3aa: CASSLVAGGGELFF

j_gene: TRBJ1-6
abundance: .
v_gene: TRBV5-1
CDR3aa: CASSPGGDNSPLHF

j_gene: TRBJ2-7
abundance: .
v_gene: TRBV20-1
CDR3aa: CSARDLADSYEQYF

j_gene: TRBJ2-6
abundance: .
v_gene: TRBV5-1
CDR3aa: CDSSRRQGDTSGSNVLTF

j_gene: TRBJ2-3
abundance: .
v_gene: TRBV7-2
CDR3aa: CASSPDSLSTDTQYF

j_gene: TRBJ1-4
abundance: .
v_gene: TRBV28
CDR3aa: CATLSDSNEKLFF

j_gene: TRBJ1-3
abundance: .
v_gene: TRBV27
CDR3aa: CASRTTAGNTIYF

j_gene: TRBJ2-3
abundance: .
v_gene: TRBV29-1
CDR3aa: CSVESGTDIYAQYF

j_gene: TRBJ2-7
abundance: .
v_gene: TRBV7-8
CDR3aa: CASSLVPRGEQYF

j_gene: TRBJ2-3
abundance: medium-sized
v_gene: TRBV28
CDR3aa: CASSFLGIGDTQYF

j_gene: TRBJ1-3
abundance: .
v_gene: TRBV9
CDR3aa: CASSVVSSGNTIYF

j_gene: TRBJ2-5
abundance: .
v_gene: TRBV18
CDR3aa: CASSPLAKETQYF

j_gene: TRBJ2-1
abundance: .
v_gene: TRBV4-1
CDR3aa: CASSQRTSALDNEQFF

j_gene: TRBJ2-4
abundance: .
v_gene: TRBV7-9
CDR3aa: CASSIQGGNIQYF

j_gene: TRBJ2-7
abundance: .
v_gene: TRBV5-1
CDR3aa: CASSLEGGRAYEQYF